Listed here is a single T cell receptor (beta chain). Its cognate antigen has yet to be identified. The record has no base qualities; no much larger clone is one base away. Taken from the germline V gene, the CDR1 and CDR2 loops are MNHNS and SASEGT. From the cysteine through the phenylalanine, the CDR3 covers 14 amino acids. Left in the record is the CDR3 DNA by itself, 42 bases read in frame from the first base. V drops 6 bases and J drops 9 bases, leaving 15 bases in between. The sample is drawn from a study of T cells in Graves' hyperthyroidism and ophthalmopathy (dated by TCRdb to about 2019). Regarding the research as a whole: Peripheral blood samples were taken at the time of initial diagnosis, prior to any treatment. TCR Vbeta CDR3 sequencing of roughly 140 peripheral blood samples (fewer than 45 ophthalmopathy, roughly 72 hyperthyroidism and about 17 progressor patients) is reported in the paper. In addition, the study compared T-cell repertoires in thyroid tissue and in blood from about 6 Graves' hyperthyroidism patients. A discovery cohort of roughly 100 patients, about 44 with Graves' ophthalmopathy and 55 to 60 with stable Graves' hyperthyroidism, was used to find distinguishing TCR V-J signatures. An independent validation cohort of under 20 hyperthyroidism patients and 15 or so patients who later progressed to ophthalmopathy tested prospective prediction of ophthalmopathy. The roughly 100 discovery patients were randomly split 7:3 into training and test sets. After sampling, hyperthyroidism patients received methimazole starting at 30 mg daily, and ophthalmopathy patients received high-dose intravenous methylprednisolone. The paper as a whole reports these results and caveats: No statistical method was used to set the sample size in advance, and investigators knew the group allocation. Most expanded thyroid clonotypes (frequency above 0.001) were also detected in blood, a finding suggesting that blood repertoires may reflect thyroid immune responses. Ophthalmopathy was separated from stable hyperthyroidism by a 13 V-J signature model, with 87.88% sensitivity and about 84% specificity obtained in cross-validation and 80%/75% obtained in testing. In validation, the model predicted progression to ophthalmopathy with roughly 66% sensitivity and less than 80% specificity, a median of 6.5 months before onset.

Stable Graves' hyperthyroidism was defined as the absence of progression to ophthalmopathy over 18 months of follow-up. Hyperthyroidism patients were newly diagnosed, had a disease duration of under 2 months, and were aged 18 to 65 years. Exclusion was applied to patients with uncontrolled infections, other autoimmune diseases, pregnancy or lactation. Diagnoses were based on clinical symptoms, serum thyroxine and TRAb, thyroid ultrasound and orbital computed tomography. Ficoll-Paque density gradient centrifugation was used to isolate PBMCs from approximately 10 ml of fresh peripheral blood. Total RNA was extracted with Trizol reagent, and quality was checked on an Agilent 2100 Bioanalyzer. TCR beta CDR3 regions were amplified from RNA transcripts. The first round of RT-PCR for the TCR CDR3 was performed with the HTBI primer set and the Qiagen OneStep RT-PCR kit. Libraries were constructed in a second round of multiplex PCR, after which size selection and purification were carried out. Sequencing of the libraries was done on an Illumina HiSeq2000 using paired-end 100 bp reads. For the original study's pipeline: SOAPnuke was used to process the raw data, with reads discarded if the reads contained adapters or uncalled bases, had a mean Phred below 15, or lacked an exact constant-primer or identifier match. High-quality paired reads were merged with COPE v1.2.5, and unique nucleotide sequences were defined as clonotypes. MiTCR v1.1 was used to align clonotypes to the IMGT TRBV, TRBD and TRBJ reference segments. Only V-J combinations with frequency above 0.0001, covering 98% to 99.2% of repertoires, were analysed. A TCS score was defined as the ratio of F50 (clonal expansion) to E x V (chaos), with BLOSUM62-based TCRdist applied between CDR3 peptides within each V-J. Welch's t-statistics and random forest reduced 500 to 650 V-J features to 10 to 15, which were used in a naive Bayes classifier (R e1071). The raw public reads went through TCRdb reprocessing: fastp at Q25, MiXCR clone calling, in-frame beta chains kept. Each CDR3 protein appears once, grouped with its most common genes and DNA. The V and J calls follow TCRdb's processing rather than the paper's. This sample holds under 300,000 distinct CDR3 sequences; about 13% were observed only once. 7.9% of the sample lies in the top ten.

Recombination connected TRBV6-1 to TRBJ1-6; TRBD1 is possibly the D segment (6 matching bases). This clonotype was sampled from a woman aged 40-49 years with Graves' hyperthyroidism. The sequencing sample was made of blood. At the DNA level, the sequence is TGTGCCAGCAGATTCCGGGTAGGGGGTTCACCCCTCCACTTT. This translates into CASRFRVGGSPLHF.